Listed below are T cell receptor beta chains from one sample, sequenced in a study of T-cell reconstitution after alpha-beta-depleted transplantation in children. TCRdb reprocessed the PCR reads with MiXCR, giving one entry per CDR3 protein. The sample holds just over 350,000 distinct CDR3 sequences, less than 15% seen once. Sequencing used PBMCs, obtained from the stem cell graft. These receptor sequences come from a human donor who donated a stem cell graft to a child with Fanconi anemia. Both conserved end residues are part of each CDR3. A D gene is named only where the DNA matches it firmly. Clone size, where shown, is once, few, many, or a class for clones that have expanded.

V	size	D	J	CDR3	DNA
TRBV6-2/TRBV6-3	few	-	TRBJ1-5	CASSYVQPNQPQHF	TGTGCCAGCAGTTACGTTCAGCCCAATCAGCCCCAGCATTTT
TRBV12-3/TRBV12-4	-	-	TRBJ2-4	CASREGRGDIQYF	TGTGCCAGCAGAGAAGGGAGGGGGGACATTCAGTACTTC
TRBV6-2/TRBV6-3	many	TRBD1	TRBJ1-5	CASSYIGTADPNQPQHF	TGTGCCAGCAGTTACATCGGGACAGCTGATCCCAATCAGCCCCAGCATTTT
TRBV12-5	many	-	TRBJ2-7	CASGLVRHSSYEQYF	TGTGCTAGTGGTTTGGTACGACACAGCTCCTACGAGCAGTACTTC
TRBV5-1	few	TRBD1	TRBJ1-6	CASSSGTESSPLHF	TGCGCCAGCAGCTCGGGGACAGAATCCTCACCCCTCCACTTT
TRBV6-5	few	-	TRBJ2-7	CASSYGSDSYEQYF	TGTGCCAGCAGTTACGGTTCGGACAGTTACGAGCAGTACTTC
TRBV20-1	-	-	TRBJ2-1	CSARQVWGNEQFF	TGCAGTGCTAGACAGGTTTGGGGGAATGAGCAGTTCTTC
TRBV12-3/TRBV12-4	-	TRBD1	TRBJ1-2	CASSLNGGQGNYTF	TGTGCCAGCAGTTTAAACGGAGGACAGGGAAATTACACCTTC
TRBV18	-	-	TRBJ2-1	CASSLRDSEQFF	TGTGCCAGCTCACTTAGGGACTCCGAGCAGTTCTTC
TRBV3-1	-	-	TRBJ2-1	CATSPVQGGEQFF	TGTGCCACCAGCCCAGTACAGGGTGGTGAGCAGTTCTTC
TRBV27	few	-	TRBJ1-5	CASSRTGTFGPQHF	TGTGCCAGCAGCCGAACAGGGACTTTCGGGCCCCAGCATTTT
TRBV30	-	-	TRBJ2-3	CAWSVGVPDTQYF	TGTGCCTGGAGTGTAGGGGTCCCAGATACGCAGTATTTT
TRBV5-1	-	-	TRBJ2-3	CASSLARTTDTQYF	TGCGCCAGCAGCTTGGCTCGGACCACAGATACGCAGTATTTT
TRBV5-1	-	-	TRBJ1-1	CASSYKVSGGTEAFF	TGCGCCAGCAGCTATAAAGTGAGCGGGGGCACTGAAGCTTTCTTT
TRBV6-4	many	TRBD1	TRBJ2-1	CASSVWTGATYNEQFF	TGTGCCAGCAGTGTCTGGACAGGAGCGACTTACAATGAGCAGTTCTTC
TRBV5-1	-	-	TRBJ1-3	CASSMGTMPGNTIYF	TGCGCCAGCAGCATGGGAACTATGCCTGGAAACACCATATATTTT
TRBV30	few	-	TRBJ2-5	CAWRGGRVETQYF	TGTGCCTGGAGAGGGGGGCGAGTGGAGACCCAGTACTTC
TRBV15	-	-	TRBJ2-7	CATSMPGLDSYEQYF	TGTGCCACCAGCATGCCGGGACTGGATTCCTACGAGCAGTACTTC
TRBV12-3/TRBV12-4	many	-	TRBJ2-2	CASPGYTGELFF	TGTGCCAGCCCCGGGTACACCGGGGAGCTGTTTTTT
TRBV12-3/TRBV12-4	few	-	TRBJ1-5	CASGRAGRNQPQHF	TGTGCCAGCGGGAGGGCAGGGAGGAATCAGCCCCAGCATTTT
TRBV19	many	-	TRBJ2-2	CASRGPFTGELFF	TGTGCCAGTAGGGGCCCATTTACCGGGGAGCTGTTTTTT
TRBV11-2	many	TRBD1	TRBJ1-2	CASSLPGQSINYGYTF	TGTGCCAGCAGCTTACCGGGACAGTCGATTAACTATGGCTACACCTTC
TRBV28	many	TRBD1	TRBJ1-1	CASSRQGGDTEAFF	TGTGCCAGCAGCCGCCAGGGGGGGGACACTGAAGCTTTCTTT
TRBV4-3	many	TRBD1	TRBJ2-2	CASSQLGTVNTGELFF	TGCGCCAGCAGCCAACTCGGGACAGTGAACACCGGGGAGCTGTTTTTT
TRBV4-3	-	-	TRBJ2-2	CASSPRSWGTNTGELFF	TGCGCCAGCAGCCCAAGATCTTGGGGGACGAACACCGGGGAGCTGTTTTTT
TRBV10-3	many	TRBD2	TRBJ2-3	CAISEVAGRDTQYF	TGTGCCATCAGTGAAGTAGCGGGCAGGGATACGCAGTATTTT
TRBV6-1	few	-	TRBJ1-5	CASSEQPTETPQHF	TGTGCCAGCAGTGAACAACCCACCGAAACGCCCCAGCATTTT
TRBV5-4	few	TRBD1	TRBJ2-6	CASSLVRDRGHSGANVLTF	TGTGCCAGCAGCTTGGTCCGGGACAGGGGCCACTCTGGGGCCAACGTCCTGACTTTC
TRBV20-1	few	-	TRBJ1-1	CSAKTASAEAFF	TGCAGTGCTAAAACGGCTAGCGCTGAAGCTTTCTTT